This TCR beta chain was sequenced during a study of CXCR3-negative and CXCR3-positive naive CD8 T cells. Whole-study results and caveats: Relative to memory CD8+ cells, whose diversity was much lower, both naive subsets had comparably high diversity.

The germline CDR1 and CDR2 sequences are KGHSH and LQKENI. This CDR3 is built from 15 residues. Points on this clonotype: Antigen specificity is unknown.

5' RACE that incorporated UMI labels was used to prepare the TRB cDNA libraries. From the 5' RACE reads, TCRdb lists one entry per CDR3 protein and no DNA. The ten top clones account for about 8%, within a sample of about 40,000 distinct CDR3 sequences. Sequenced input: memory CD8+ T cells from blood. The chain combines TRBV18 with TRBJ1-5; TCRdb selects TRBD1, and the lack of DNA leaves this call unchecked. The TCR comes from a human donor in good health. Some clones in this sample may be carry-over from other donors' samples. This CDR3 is CASSPGTGGTQPQHF.